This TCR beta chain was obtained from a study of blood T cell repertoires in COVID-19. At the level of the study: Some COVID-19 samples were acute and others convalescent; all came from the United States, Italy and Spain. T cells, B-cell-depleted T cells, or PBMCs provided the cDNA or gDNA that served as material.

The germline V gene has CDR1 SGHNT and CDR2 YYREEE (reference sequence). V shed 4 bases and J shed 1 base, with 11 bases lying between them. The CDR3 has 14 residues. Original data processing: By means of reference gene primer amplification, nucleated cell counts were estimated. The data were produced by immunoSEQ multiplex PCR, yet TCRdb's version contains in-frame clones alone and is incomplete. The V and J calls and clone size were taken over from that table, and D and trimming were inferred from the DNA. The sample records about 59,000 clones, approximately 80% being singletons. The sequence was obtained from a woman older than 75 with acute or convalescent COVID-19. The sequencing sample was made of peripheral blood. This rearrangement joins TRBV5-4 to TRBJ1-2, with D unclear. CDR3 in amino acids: CASSPPNINYGYTF. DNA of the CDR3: TGTGCCAGCAGCCCGCCAAACATTAACTATGGCTACACCTTC.